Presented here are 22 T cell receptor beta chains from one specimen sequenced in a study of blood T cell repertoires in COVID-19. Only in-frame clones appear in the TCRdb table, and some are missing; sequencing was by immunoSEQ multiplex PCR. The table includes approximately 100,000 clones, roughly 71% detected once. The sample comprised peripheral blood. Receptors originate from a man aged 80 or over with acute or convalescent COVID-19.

The CDR3 DNA reads TGTGCCAGCAGAGAGCAGGGTGCGAACACTGAAGCTTTCTTT. Translating it yields CASREQGANTEAFF. The chain is built from TRBV28 and TRBJ1-1, with D tentatively TRBD1 (5 bases). Germline CDR1 MDHEN, CDR2 SYDVKM. Trimming shortened V by 6 bases and J by 1 base, and 12 bases separated the two germline ends. The CDR3 runs to 14 residues.

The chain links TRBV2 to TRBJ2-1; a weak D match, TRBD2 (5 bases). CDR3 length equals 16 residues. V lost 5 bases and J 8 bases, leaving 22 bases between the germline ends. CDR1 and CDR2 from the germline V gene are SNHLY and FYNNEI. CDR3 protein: CASSSGETIRVHEQFF. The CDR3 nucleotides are TGTGCCAGCAGTTCCGGGGAGACTATTCGGGTTCATGAGCAGTTCTTC.

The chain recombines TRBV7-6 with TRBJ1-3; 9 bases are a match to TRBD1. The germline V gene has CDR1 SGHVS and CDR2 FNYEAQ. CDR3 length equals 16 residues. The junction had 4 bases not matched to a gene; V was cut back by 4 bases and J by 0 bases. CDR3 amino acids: CASSSGQGGSGNTIYF. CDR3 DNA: TGTGCCAGCAGCTCGGGACAGGGCGGCTCTGGAAACACCATATATTTT.

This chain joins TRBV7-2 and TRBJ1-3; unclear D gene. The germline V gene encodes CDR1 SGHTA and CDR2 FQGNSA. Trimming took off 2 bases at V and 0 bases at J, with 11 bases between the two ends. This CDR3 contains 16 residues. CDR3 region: CASSLIRSVSGNTIYF. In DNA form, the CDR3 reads TGTGCCAGCAGCTTAATTCGGTCGGTCTCTGGAAACACCATATATTTT.

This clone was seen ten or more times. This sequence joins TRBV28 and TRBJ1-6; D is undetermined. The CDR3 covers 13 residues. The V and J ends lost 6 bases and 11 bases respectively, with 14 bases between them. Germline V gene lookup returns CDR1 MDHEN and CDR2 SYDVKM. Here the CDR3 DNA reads TGTGCCAGCAGGGTCGAGCGGGGAGCACCCCTCCACTTT. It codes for CASRVERGAPLHF.

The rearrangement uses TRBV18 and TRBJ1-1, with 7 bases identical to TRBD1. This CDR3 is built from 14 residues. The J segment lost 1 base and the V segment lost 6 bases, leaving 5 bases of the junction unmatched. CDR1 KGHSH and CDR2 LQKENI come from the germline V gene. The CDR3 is CASSFDRANTEAFF. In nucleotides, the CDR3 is TGTGCCAGCTCCTTCGACAGGGCGAACACTGAAGCTTTCTTT.

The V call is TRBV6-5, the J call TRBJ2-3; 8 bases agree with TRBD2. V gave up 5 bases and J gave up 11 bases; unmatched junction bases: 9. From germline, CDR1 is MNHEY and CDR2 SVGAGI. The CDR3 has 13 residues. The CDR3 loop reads CASSPKPGLVQYF. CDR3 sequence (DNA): TGTGCCAGCAGTCCTAAGCCGGGACTAGTGCAGTATTTT.

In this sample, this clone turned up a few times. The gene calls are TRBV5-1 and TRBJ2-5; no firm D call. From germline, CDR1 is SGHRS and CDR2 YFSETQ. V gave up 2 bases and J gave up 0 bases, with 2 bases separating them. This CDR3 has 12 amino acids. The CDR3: CASSFNQETQYF. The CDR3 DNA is TGCGCCAGCAGCTTCAACCAAGAGACCCAGTACTTC.

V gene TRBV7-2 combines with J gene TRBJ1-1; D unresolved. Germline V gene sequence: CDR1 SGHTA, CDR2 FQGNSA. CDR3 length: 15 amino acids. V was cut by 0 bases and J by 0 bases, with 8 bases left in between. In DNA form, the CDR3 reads TGTGCCAGCAGCTTAGCAGCCATAATGAACACTGAAGCTTTCTTT. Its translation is CASSLAAIMNTEAFF.

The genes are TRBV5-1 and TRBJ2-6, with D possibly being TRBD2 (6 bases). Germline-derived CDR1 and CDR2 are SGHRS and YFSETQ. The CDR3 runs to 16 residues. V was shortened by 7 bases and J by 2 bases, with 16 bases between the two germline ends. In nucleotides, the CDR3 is TGCGCCAGCGGCCGGGACTCTACCCCTGGGGCCAACGTCCTGACTTTC. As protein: CASGRDSTPGANVLTF.

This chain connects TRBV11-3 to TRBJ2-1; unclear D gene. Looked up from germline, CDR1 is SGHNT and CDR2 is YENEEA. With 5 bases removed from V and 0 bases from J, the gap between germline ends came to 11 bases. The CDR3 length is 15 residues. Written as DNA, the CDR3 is TGTGCCAGCAGCCGACACCAGAGCTCCTACAATGAGCAGTTCTTC. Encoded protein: CASSRHQSSYNEQFF.

The CDR3 sequence: CASSQSGGSSYNEQFF. The DNA of the CDR3 is TGTGCCAGCAGCCAAAGCGGGGGGAGCTCCTACAATGAGCAGTTCTTC. The chain is built from TRBV3-1 (or the pseudogene TRBV3-2) and TRBJ2-1, with 9 bases that match TRBD2. Looked up from germline, CDR1 is LGHDT and CDR2 is YNNKEL (reference sequence). J was trimmed by 0 bases and V by 2 bases; bases with no gene match: 2. The CDR3 runs 16 residues.

This CDR3 reads CATSDSRVGRHTEAFF. Here the CDR3 DNA reads TGTGCCACCAGTGATTCCAGGGTGGGGAGGCACACTGAAGCTTTCTTT. The V and J genes are TRBV24-1 and TRBJ1-1; D perhaps matches TRBD1 (5 bases). Germline V lookup: CDR1 KGHDR, CDR2 SFDVKD. This CDR3 has 16 residues. V was clipped by 2 bases and J by 3 bases, with 15 bases between them.

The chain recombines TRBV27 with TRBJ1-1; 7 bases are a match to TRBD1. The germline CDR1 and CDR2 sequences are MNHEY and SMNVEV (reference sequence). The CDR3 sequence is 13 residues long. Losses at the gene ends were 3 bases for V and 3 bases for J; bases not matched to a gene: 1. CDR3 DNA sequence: TGTGCCAGCAGTTTCGACAGGGACACTGAAGCTTTCTTT. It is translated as CASSFDRDTEAFF.

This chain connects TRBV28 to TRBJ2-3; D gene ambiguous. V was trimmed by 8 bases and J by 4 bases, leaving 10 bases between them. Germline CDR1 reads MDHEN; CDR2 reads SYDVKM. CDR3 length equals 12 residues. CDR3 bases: TGTGCCAGCGCCCAGACTGCAGATACGCAGTATTTT. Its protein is CASAQTADTQYF.

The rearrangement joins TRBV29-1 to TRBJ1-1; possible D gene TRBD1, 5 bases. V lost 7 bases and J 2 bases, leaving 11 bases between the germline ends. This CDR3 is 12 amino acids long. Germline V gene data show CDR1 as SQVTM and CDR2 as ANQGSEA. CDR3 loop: CSASGTNTEAFF. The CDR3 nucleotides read TGCAGCGCCTCCGGGACTAACACTGAAGCTTTCTTT.

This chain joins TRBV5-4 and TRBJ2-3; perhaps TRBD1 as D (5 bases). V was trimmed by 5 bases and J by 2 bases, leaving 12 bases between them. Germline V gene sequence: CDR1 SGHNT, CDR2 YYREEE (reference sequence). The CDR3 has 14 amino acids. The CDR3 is CASRETADTDTQYF. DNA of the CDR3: TGTGCCAGCAGGGAGACAGCCGACACAGATACGCAGTATTTT.

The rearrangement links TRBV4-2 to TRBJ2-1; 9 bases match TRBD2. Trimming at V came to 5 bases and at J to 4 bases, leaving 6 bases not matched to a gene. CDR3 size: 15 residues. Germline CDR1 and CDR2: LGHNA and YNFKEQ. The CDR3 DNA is TGTGCCAGCAGCGCCCGACTAGCGGATTACAATGAGCAGTTCTTC. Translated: CASSARLADYNEQFF.

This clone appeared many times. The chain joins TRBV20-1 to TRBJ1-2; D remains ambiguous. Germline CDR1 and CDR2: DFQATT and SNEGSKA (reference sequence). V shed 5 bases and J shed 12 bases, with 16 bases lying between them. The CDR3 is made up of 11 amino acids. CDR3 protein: CSASFERTDTF. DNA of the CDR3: TGCAGTGCTTCATTTGAGCGGACCGACACCTTC.

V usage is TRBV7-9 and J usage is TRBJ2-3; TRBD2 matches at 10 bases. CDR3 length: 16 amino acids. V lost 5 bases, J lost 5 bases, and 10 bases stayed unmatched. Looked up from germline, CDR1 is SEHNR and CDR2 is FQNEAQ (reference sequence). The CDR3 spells CASSTAGTSVQDTQYF. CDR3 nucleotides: TGTGCCAGCAGCACCGCCGGGACTAGCGTTCAAGATACGCAGTATTTT.

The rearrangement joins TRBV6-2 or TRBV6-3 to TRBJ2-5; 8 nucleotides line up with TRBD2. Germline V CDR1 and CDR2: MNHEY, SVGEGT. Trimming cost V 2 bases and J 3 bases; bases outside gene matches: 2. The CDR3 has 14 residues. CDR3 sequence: CASSYTSGKETQYF. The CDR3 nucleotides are TGTGCCAGCAGTTACACTAGCGGAAAAGAGACCCAGTACTTC.

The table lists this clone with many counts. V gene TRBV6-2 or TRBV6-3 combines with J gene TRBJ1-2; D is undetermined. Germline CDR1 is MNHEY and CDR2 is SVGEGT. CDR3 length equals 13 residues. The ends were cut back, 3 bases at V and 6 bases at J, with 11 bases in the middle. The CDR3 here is CASSYSGIDGYTF. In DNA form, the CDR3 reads TGTGCCAGCAGTTATTCAGGAATAGATGGCTACACCTTC.